What follows are 9 T cell receptor beta chains derived from one specimen sequenced in a study of blood T cell repertoires in COVID-19. Clones were read by immunoSEQ multiplex PCR, and TCRdb kept only the in-frame ones, dropping some. The table has about 370,000 clones, roughly nine tenths seen once; the top ten hold over 0.95%. The sequenced sample was PBMCs or T cells enriched from blood (not recorded which). The receptors here all came from a man between 18 and 35 years old who had recovered from COVID-19.

In DNA, the CDR3 is TGTGCCAGCAGCCGGCCCGGGACTAGCGGCTTACTAAGCTCCTACAATGAGCAGTTCTTC. It specifies CASSRPGTSGLLSSYNEQFF. The chain couples TRBV7-6 to TRBJ2-1, with 11 nucleotides matching TRBD2. The junction had 15 bases not matched to a gene; V was cut back by 5 bases and J by 0 bases. Germline CDR1 reads SGHVS; CDR2 reads FNYEAQ. The CDR3 spans 20 residues.

J is TRBJ2-7 and V is TRBV27; D is uncertain. Germline CDR1 MNHEY, CDR2 SMNVEV (reference sequence). The CDR3 spans 13 residues. With 6 bases removed from V and 4 bases from J, the gap between germline ends came to 13 bases. The CDR3 coding sequence is TGTGCCAGCAGCACCGCTCTACTTTACGAGCAGTACTTC. This translates into CASSTALLYEQYF.

The chain uses TRBV7-9 and TRBJ2-3, with D perhaps matching TRBD1 (5 bases). With 5 bases removed from V and 1 base from J, the gap between germline ends came to 25 bases. The germline V gene encodes CDR1 SEHNR and CDR2 FQNEAQ (reference sequence). The CDR3 runs to 19 residues. CDR3 nucleotide sequence: TGTGCCAGCAGCCTTGGGGCCCGTAATAACCCCTACGGCACAGATACGCAGTATTTT. This translates into CASSLGARNNPYGTDTQYF.

The chain uses TRBV7-2 and TRBJ1-1, with D possibly being TRBD1 (5 bases). V was shortened by 2 bases and J by 7 bases, with 8 bases between the two germline ends. The germline V gene encodes CDR1 SGHTA and CDR2 FQGNSA. The CDR3 is 12 residues long. This chain's CDR3 is CASSLWGGEAFF. The CDR3 coding sequence is TGTGCCAGCAGCTTATGGGGCGGTGAAGCTTTCTTT. Full variable domain (remainder filled in from reference TRBV7-2 and TRBJ1-1): GAGVSQSPSNKVTEKGKDVELRCDPISGHTALYWYRQSLGQGLEFLIYFQGNSAPDKSGLPSDRFSAERTGGSVSTLTIQRTQQEDSAVYLCASSLWGGEAFFGQGTRLTVV.

The chain carries TRBV6-5 and TRBJ2-1; 7 positions match TRBD1. With V trimmed by 8 bases and J by 6 bases, 7 bases remained unmatched. The CDR3 is 13 amino acids. CDR1 and CDR2 (germline): MNHEY, SVGAGI. The CDR3 region has the DNA TGTGCCAGCCGCTCCAGGGGGAGCAATGAGCAGTTCTTC. It translates to CASRSRGSNEQFF.

The chain couples TRBV6-6 to TRBJ1-3; no clear D gene. The germline CDR1 and CDR2 sequences are MNHNY and SVGAGI (reference sequence). Deletions cut 4 bases from V and 3 bases from J, with 10 bases between. CDR3 size: 14 residues. CDR3: CASSFTLIGNTIYF. As DNA, the CDR3 is TGTGCCAGCAGTTTTACGCTAATTGGAAACACCATATATTTT.

This rearrangement joins TRBV18 to TRBJ1-4; 8 bases fit TRBD1. Germline V CDR1 and CDR2: KGHSH, LQKENI. The junction had 14 bases not matched to a gene; V was cut back by 4 bases and J by 4 bases. The CDR3 totals 18 residues. The CDR3 loop reads CASSLSTQQGAFNEKLFF. For the CDR3, the DNA is TGTGCCAGCTCACTATCGACACAGCAGGGGGCCTTTAATGAAAAACTGTTTTTT.

Here the CDR3 reads CASSLLGGAEAFF. CDR3 bases: TGTGCCAGCAGTCTACTAGGCGGGGCTGAAGCTTTCTTT. V and J are TRBV12-3 or TRBV12-4 and TRBJ1-1; D remains ambiguous. Trimming removed 5 bases at V and 6 bases at J, with 13 bases between. The CDR3 has 13 residues.

The rearrangement links TRBV11-3 to TRBJ2-7; maybe TRBD2 (5 bases). The CDR3 is 13 residues long. Germline V gene lookup returns CDR1 SGHNT and CDR2 YENEEA. Trimming removed 1 base from V and 6 bases from J, with 10 bases in between. The CDR3 loop reads CASSLGPRGEQYF. The DNA for the CDR3 is TGTGCCAGCAGCTTAGGTCCCCGGGGCGAGCAGTACTTC.